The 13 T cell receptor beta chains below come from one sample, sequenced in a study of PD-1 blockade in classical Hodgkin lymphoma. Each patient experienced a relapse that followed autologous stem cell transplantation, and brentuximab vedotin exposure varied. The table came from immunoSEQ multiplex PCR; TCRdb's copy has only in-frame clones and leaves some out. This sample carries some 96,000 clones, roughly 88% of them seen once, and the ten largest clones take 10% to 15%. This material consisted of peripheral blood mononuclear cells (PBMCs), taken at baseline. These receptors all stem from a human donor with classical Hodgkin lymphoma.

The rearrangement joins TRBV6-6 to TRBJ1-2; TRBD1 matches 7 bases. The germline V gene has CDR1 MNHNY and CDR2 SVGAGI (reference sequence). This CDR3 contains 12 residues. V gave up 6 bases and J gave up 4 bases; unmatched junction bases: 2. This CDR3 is CASSGQAYGYTF. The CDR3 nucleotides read TGTGCCAGCAGCGGACAGGCCTATGGCTACACCTTC.

CDR3 loop: CASSAAGTLGDTQYF. The CDR3 coding sequence is TGTGCCAGCAGCGCGGCCGGGACCCTTGGGGATACGCAGTATTTT. This chain joins TRBV9 and TRBJ2-3; the D call may be TRBD1 or TRBD2 (5 bases each). The CDR3 is 15 amino acids. Trimming took off 3 bases at V and 6 bases at J, with 17 bases between the two ends. Germline V lookup: CDR1 SGDLS, CDR2 YYNGEE.

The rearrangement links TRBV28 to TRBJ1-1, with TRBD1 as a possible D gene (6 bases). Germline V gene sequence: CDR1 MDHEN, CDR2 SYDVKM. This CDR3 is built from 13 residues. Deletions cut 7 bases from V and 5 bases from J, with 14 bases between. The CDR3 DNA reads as TGTGCCAGCATGACCAGGGGAGGTACTGAAGCTTTCTTT. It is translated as CASMTRGGTEAFF.

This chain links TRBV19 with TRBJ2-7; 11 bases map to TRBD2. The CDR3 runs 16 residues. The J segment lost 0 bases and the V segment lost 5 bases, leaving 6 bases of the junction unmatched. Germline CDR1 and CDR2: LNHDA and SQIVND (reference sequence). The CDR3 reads CASSGTTSGASYEQYF. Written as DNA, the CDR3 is TGTGCCAGTAGTGGAACGACTAGCGGGGCCTCCTACGAGCAGTACTTC.

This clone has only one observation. The CDR3 protein is CASSLTGGSTDTQYF. The CDR3 DNA is TGTGCCAGCAGTCTAACGGGGGGGAGCACAGATACGCAGTATTTT. The V gene is TRBV25-1, the J gene TRBJ2-3; 8 nucleotides match TRBD2. This CDR3 contains 15 residues. Germline values: CDR1 MGHDK, CDR2 SYGVNS. V dropped 5 bases and J dropped 0; count of bases not matched to a gene: 4.

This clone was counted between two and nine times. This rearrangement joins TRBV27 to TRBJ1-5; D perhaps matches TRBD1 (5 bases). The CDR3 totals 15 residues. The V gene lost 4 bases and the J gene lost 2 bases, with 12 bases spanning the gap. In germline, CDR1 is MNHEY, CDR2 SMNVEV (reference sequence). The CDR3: CASSSRGNGNQPQHF. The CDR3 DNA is TGTGCCAGCAGTTCCCGGGGGAACGGCAATCAGCCCCAGCATTTT.

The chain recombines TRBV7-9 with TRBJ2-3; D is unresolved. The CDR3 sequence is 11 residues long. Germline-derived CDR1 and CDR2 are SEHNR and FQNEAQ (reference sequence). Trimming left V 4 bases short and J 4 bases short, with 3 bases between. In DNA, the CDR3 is TGTGCCAGCAGCTGGGCAGATACGCAGTATTTT. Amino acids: CASSWADTQYF.

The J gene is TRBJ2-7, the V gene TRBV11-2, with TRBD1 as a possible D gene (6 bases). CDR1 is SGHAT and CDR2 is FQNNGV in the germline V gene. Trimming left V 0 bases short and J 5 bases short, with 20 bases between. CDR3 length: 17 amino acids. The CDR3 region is CASSLDRGQVFPHEQYF. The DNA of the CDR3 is TGTGCCAGCAGCTTAGATCGGGGACAAGTCTTTCCCCACGAGCAGTACTTC. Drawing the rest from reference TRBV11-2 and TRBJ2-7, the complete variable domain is EAGVAQSPRYKIIEKRQSVAFWCNPISGHATLYWYQQILGQGPKLLIQFQNNGVVDDSQLPKDRFSAERLKGVDSTLKIQPAKLEDSAVYLCASSLDRGQVFPHEQYFGPGTRLTVT.

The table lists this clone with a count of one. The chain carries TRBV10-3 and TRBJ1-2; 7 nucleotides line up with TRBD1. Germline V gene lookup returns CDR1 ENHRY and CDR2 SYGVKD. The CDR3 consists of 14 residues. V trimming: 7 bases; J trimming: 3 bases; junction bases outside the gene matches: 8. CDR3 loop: CAITRQGGYYGYTF. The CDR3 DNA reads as TGTGCCATCACAAGACAGGGAGGGTACTATGGCTACACCTTC.

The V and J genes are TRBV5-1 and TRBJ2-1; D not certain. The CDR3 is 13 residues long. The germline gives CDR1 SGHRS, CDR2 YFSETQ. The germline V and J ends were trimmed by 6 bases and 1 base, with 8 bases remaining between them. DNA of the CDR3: TGCGCCAGCATGGCGGTATCCTACAATGAGCAGTTCTTC. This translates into CASMAVSYNEQFF.

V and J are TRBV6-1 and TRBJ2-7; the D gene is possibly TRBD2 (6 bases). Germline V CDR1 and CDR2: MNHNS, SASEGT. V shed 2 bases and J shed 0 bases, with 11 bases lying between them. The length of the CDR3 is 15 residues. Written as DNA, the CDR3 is TGTGCCAGCAGTGAAAATACTAGCCCCTCCTACGAGCAGTACTTC. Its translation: CASSENTSPSYEQYF.

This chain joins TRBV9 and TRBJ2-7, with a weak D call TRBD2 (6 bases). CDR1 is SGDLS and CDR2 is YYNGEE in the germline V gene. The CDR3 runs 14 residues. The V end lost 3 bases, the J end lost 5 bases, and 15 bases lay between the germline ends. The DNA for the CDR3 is TGTGCCAGCAGCGGCAACGGGAGATCGGACGAGCAGTACTTC. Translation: CASSGNGRSDEQYF.

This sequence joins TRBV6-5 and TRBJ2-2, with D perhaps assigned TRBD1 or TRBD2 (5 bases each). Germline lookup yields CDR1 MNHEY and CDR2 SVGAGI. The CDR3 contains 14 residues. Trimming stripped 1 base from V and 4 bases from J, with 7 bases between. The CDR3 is CASSYFGGTGELFF. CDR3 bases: TGTGCCAGCAGTTACTTTGGGGGCACCGGGGAGCTGTTTTTT.